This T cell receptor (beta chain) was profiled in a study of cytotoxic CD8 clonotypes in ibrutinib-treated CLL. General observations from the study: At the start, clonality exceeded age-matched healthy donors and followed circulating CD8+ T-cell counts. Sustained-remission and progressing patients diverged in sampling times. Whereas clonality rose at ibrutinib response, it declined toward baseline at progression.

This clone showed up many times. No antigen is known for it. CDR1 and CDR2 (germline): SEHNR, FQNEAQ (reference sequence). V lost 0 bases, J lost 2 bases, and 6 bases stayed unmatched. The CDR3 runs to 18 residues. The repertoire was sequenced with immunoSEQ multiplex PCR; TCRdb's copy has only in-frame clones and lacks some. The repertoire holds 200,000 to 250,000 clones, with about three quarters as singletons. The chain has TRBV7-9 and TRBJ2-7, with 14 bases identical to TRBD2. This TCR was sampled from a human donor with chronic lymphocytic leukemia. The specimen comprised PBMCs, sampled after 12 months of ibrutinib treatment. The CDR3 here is CASSLAIRLAGGAYEQYF. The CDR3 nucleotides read TGTGCCAGCAGCTTAGCTATCAGACTAGCGGGAGGGGCCTACGAGCAGTACTTC.